The 15 T cell receptor beta chains listed next were all sequenced from one sample in a study of T cells in Graves' hyperthyroidism and ophthalmopathy. Researchers amplified the TCR beta CDR3 regions from RNA transcripts. The HTBI set primed first-round TCR CDR3 RT-PCR. TCRdb passed the multiplex PCR reads through MiXCR, listing each CDR3 protein once. The profile covers roughly 520,000 distinct CDR3 sequences, with 24% appearing a single time and about 11% taken by the ten largest. The sequencing input was blood. The receptors were gathered from a woman in her 30s with Graves' ophthalmopathy.

This clonotype occurred a few times. Given a much more abundant clone one base away, this may be a read error. The chain carries TRBV29-1 and TRBJ1-1; weak D call: TRBD1 (6 bases). V was shortened by 7 bases and J by 2 bases, with 11 bases between the two germline ends. CDR1 and CDR2 from the germline V gene are SQVTM and ANQGSEA. The CDR3 is 12 amino acids. CDR3 bases: TGCAGCGCCAGACAGGCAAACACTGAAGCTTTCTTT. This encodes CSARQANTEAFF.

This clonotype showed up many times. V is TRBV4-1 and J is TRBJ1-1; perhaps TRBD1 as D (5 bases). The CDR3 has 15 amino acids. The germline CDR1 and CDR2 sequences are MGHRA and YSYEKL. V was cut by 0 bases and J by 6 bases, with 14 bases left in between. The CDR3 loop is CASSQDGDGRAEAFF. In nucleotides, the CDR3 is TGCGCCAGCAGCCAAGATGGGGACGGTCGAGCTGAAGCTTTCTTT.

This clonotype has only a few counts. The chain has TRBV20-1 and TRBJ2-7; 12 nucleotides align to TRBD2. V shed 5 bases, J shed 2 bases, and the junction held 7 bases outside the gene matches. Germline assignment: CDR1 DFQATT and CDR2 SNEGSKA (reference sequence). This CDR3 is built from 15 residues. As DNA, the CDR3 is TGCAGTGCTCACATCGGACTAGCGGGGACCTACGAGCAGTACTTC. This gives the protein CSAHIGLAGTYEQYF.

CDR3 coding DNA: TGTGCCAGCAGTTCCCGGGACAGGGACAAGTTCCTCTCCTACGAGCAGTACTTC. It codes for CASSSRDRDKFLSYEQYF. The genes are TRBV6-2 or TRBV6-3 and TRBJ2-7; 9 bases match TRBD1. Germline assignment: CDR1 MNHEY and CDR2 SVGEGT. The trim removed 4 bases at V and 0 bases at J, leaving 13 bases unmatched. The CDR3 length is 18 residues.

In regard to this clonotype: The junction differs from germline at one of its ends, possibly a read error. V gene TRBV7-8 combines with J gene TRBJ1-3, with no clear D. This CDR3 contains 13 residues. Germline V gene sequence: CDR1 SGHVS, CDR2 FQNEAQ. The CDR3 DNA reads TGTGCCAGCAGCTTTTGCCCCCGAAACACTATATATTTT. It translates to CASSFCPRNTIYF. The full variable domain, in which reference TRBV7-8 and TRBJ1-3 provide the parts outside the CDR3, is GAGVSQSPRYKVAKRGQDVALRCDPISGHVSLFWYQQALGQGPEFLTYFQNEAQLDKSGLPSDRFFAERPEGSVSTLKIQRTQQEDSAVYLCASSFCPRNTIYFGEGSWLTVV.

The chain couples TRBV5-1 to TRBJ1-1; 7 bases match TRBD1. V lost 0 bases and J lost 5; bases outside the gene matches: 16. The CDR3 is made up of 18 amino acids. In germline, CDR1 is SGHRS, CDR2 YFSETQ. DNA for the CDR3: TGCGCCAGCAGCTTGGGGGTAAATCTAGACAGGGTTGGGACTGAAGCTTTCTTT. It codes for CASSLGVNLDRVGTEAFF.

This clonotype was observed many times. The chain uses TRBV6-1 and TRBJ1-1, with D possibly matching TRBD1 (6 bases). Trimming pared 5 bases from V and 11 bases from J, leaving 15 bases between. The germline CDR1 and CDR2 sequences are MNHNS and SASEGT. The length of the CDR3 is 12 residues. The CDR3 spells CASSIPGVVAFF. As DNA, the CDR3 is TGTGCCAGCAGTATCCCAGGGGTAGTCGCTTTCTTT.

V usage is TRBV5-1 and J usage is TRBJ2-6, with D tentatively TRBD2 (6 bases). The CDR3 has 15 residues. Trimming stripped 5 bases from V and 0 bases from J, with 9 bases between. The germline V gene encodes CDR1 SGHRS and CDR2 YFSETQ. The CDR3 loop reads CASREGYSGANVLTF. The CDR3 DNA is TGCGCCAGCAGGGAGGGGTACTCTGGGGCCAACGTCCTGACTTTC.

The V and J genes are TRBV30 and TRBJ1-1, with D uncertain. Trimming took 0 bases from V and 8 from J, leaving 7 bases between them. In germline, CDR1 is GTSNPN, CDR2 SVGIG (reference sequence). The CDR3 extends over 11 amino acids. The CDR3 DNA follows: TGTGCCTGGAGTGTACGACTCGAAGCTTTCTTT. Protein sequence: CAWSVRLEAFF.

This clonotype occurred a few times. The junction departs from the called germline gene at one end, perhaps through a read error. The rearrangement links TRBV3-1 to TRBJ2-7; 13 positions agree with TRBD2. This CDR3 comprises 16 residues. Per germline, CDR1 LGHDT and CDR2 YNNKEL (reference sequence). The CDR3 reads CAGSPGLAGATYEQYF. CDR3 coding DNA: TGTGCCGGCAGCCCCGGACTAGCGGGGGCGACCTACGAGCAGTACTTC.

This sequence joins TRBV5-1 and TRBJ2-7; no definite D call. V was shortened by 0 bases and J by 3 bases, with 13 bases between the two germline ends. Germline V gene lookup returns CDR1 SGHRS and CDR2 YFSETQ. The CDR3 spans 15 residues. The CDR3 loop reads CASSLAVGSGYEQYF. The CDR3 coding sequence is TGCGCCAGCAGCTTGGCCGTCGGGTCGGGCTACGAGCAGTACTTC.

This clonotype was counted ten times or more. The genes are TRBV6-1 and TRBJ2-7; D possibly corresponds to TRBD1 (6 bases). Germline-derived CDR1 and CDR2 are MNHNS and SASEGT. The CDR3 spans 12 residues. Trimming pared 6 bases from V and 5 bases from J, leaving 11 bases between. In nucleotides, the CDR3 is TGTGCCAGCAGAGAACAGGGCCACGAGCAGTACTTC. The encoded protein is CASREQGHEQYF.

This clonotype has at least ten counts. The rearrangement links TRBV6-2 or TRBV6-3 to TRBJ1-3; 8 bases are a match to TRBD1. Germline V gives CDR1 MNHEY, CDR2 SVGEGT. With V trimmed by 2 bases and J by 1 base, 16 bases remained unmatched. The CDR3 loop spans 20 amino acids. CDR3: CASSYPKYLTGERSGNTIYF. The CDR3 DNA follows: TGTGCCAGCAGTTACCCGAAATATTTGACAGGGGAAAGGTCTGGAAACACCATATATTTT.

V gene TRBV6-1 combines with J gene TRBJ2-5, with no clear D. Trimming removed 7 bases from V and 2 bases from J, with 23 bases in between. This CDR3 is built from 17 residues. Per the germline V gene, CDR1 is MNHNS and CDR2 is SASEGT. The CDR3 loop is CASIISLQELRQETQYF. DNA for the CDR3: TGTGCCAGCATAATATCGTTGCAGGAGTTACGGCAAGAGACCCAGTACTTC.

This clonotype occurred many times. The chain has TRBV3-1 and TRBJ1-1; D perhaps matches TRBD1 (6 bases). V was shortened by 6 bases and J by 2 bases, with 16 bases between the two germline ends. This CDR3 has 15 residues. Germline V CDR1 and CDR2: LGHDT, YNNKEL (reference sequence). The CDR3 spells CASSLRDTANTEAFF. The CDR3 DNA is TGTGCCAGCAGTCTCCGGGACACAGCAAACACTGAAGCTTTCTTT.